This T cell receptor (beta chain) was captured in a study of memory CD4+ T cells and cytomegalovirus serostatus. Study summary: This sample comes from healthy Belgian adults, 8 to 10 CMV seropositive, roughly 22 seronegative.

Authors' methods: After removing out-of-frame reads, over 2 million distinct TCRbeta sequences remained. Generated by immunoSEQ multiplex PCR, the TCRdb table keeps only in-frame clones and is missing some. V and J calls and clone size come straight from that table; D and trimming were deduced from the DNA. The table has 48,000 or so clones, around 80% seen once; the top ten hold around 0.77%. The study's findings and limits: CMV serostatus prediction reached median AUC approximately 0.95, or 0.91 with US-trained model.

Single viable CD3+CD4+CD8-CD45RO+ cells were sorted as the memory CD4+ T cells. Serostatus was set by detecting CMV pp150, pp28, p38, p52 IgG. The CDR3 has 11 amino acids. Germline values: CDR1 DFQATT, CDR2 SNEGSKA (reference sequence). This clone was observed once. The antigen is not known. The receptor's source is an adult in good health and CMV-seronegative. The chain is built from TRBV20-1 and TRBJ2-5; 7 bases are a match to TRBD2. Sequenced material: memory CD4+ T cells from blood. Here the CDR3 DNA reads TGCTCTGGGACTACACAAGAGACCCAGTACTTC. This codes for CSGTTQETQYF.